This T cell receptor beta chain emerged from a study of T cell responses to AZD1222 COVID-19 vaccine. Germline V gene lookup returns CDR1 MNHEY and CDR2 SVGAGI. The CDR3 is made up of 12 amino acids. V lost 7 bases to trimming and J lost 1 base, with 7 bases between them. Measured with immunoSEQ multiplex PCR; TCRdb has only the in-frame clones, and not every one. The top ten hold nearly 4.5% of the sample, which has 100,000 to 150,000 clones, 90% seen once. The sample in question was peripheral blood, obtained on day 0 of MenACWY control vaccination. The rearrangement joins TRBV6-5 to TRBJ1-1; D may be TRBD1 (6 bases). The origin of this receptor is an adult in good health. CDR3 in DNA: TGTGCCAGCAAGACAGGGAACACTGAAGCTTTCTTT. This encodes CASKTGNTEAFF.